This entry describes one TCR beta chain. Its antigen is not known. CDR1 and CDR2 from the germline V gene are SGHNT and YYREEE (reference sequence). The CDR3 sequence is 14 residues long. The germline V and J ends were trimmed by 3 bases and 4 bases, with 13 bases remaining between them. The sample comes from a study of T cell repertoires in cytomegalovirus infection. Study as a whole: The authors relied on CMV epitopes, both recently identified HLA-C-restricted and well-studied HLA-B-restricted.

MiXCR was run by TCRdb on the reads, yielding one entry per CDR3 protein. This sample has a few hundred thousand distinct CDR3 sequences, with 40% to 50% found just once. This sequence was found in a human donor in good health (CMV status not recorded). Some clones in this sample may be carry-over from other donors' samples. The chain carries TRBV5-4 and TRBJ2-5, with TRBD2 as a possible D gene (5 bases). Specimen: cultured PBMCs, collected from culture after CMV antigen stimulation. This chain's CDR3 is CASSSFVEGETQYF. The CDR3 DNA sequence: TGTGCCAGCAGCTCGTTCGTCGAGGGAGAGACCCAGTACTTC.